The 32 T cell receptor beta chains reported below all come from one sample, sequenced in a study of regulatory T cells in long-lasting Graves disease. Time point described: persistent/refractory GD, antithyroid drugs over 5 years with positive TRAb. There was RNA extracted from PBMCs, and the TCR library was made from it. Researchers made TCR beta libraries by using iRepertoire HTBI primers and running Arm-PCR on CDR3 regions. TCRdb independently ran MiXCR on the multiplex PCR reads; one entry per CDR3 protein. The table includes 400,000 or so distinct CDR3 sequences, 23% detected once. The material was peripheral blood mononuclear cells (PBMCs), obtained when the disease was refractory, from a patient treated with antithyroid drugs. These receptor sequences come from a female donor with Graves disease.

The chain joins TRBV7-8 to TRBJ1-4, with D possibly TRBD1 on 5 matching bases. In germline, CDR1 is SGHVS, CDR2 FQNEAQ. The CDR3 has 18 amino acids. V lost 3 bases, J lost 1 base, and 18 bases lay in between. CDR3: CASSFSQGGGRTNEKLFF. The CDR3 DNA reads TGTGCCAGCAGCTTCAGCCAGGGCGGTGGTCGAACTAATGAAAAACTGTTTTTT. Complete variable domain (other parts from reference TRBV7-8 and TRBJ1-4): GAGVSQSPRYKVAKRGQDVALRCDPISGHVSLFWYQQALGQGPEFLTYFQNEAQLDKSGLPSDRFFAERPEGSVSTLKIQRTQQEDSAVYLCASSFSQGGGRTNEKLFFGSGTQLSVL.

J is TRBJ2-7 and V is TRBV27; the match to TRBD1 covers 11 bases. The CDR3 is made up of 14 amino acids. Trimming cost V 5 bases and J 3 bases; bases outside gene matches: 3. Germline CDR1 reads MNHEY; CDR2 reads SMNVEV (reference sequence). In DNA form, the CDR3 reads TGTGCCAGCAGTCCGGACAGGGGGCTCTACGAGCAGTACTTC. It encodes CASSPDRGLYEQYF.

This clonotype was seen a few times. The CDR3 sequence is CASRLRAATNEKLFF. The CDR3 DNA reads as TGTGCCAGCAGACTGAGAGCAGCAACTAATGAAAAACTGTTTTTT. The chain is built from TRBV6-1 and TRBJ1-4; D call uncertain. The CDR3 has 15 amino acids. V lost 6 bases, J lost 0 bases, and 11 bases lay in between. The germline CDR1 and CDR2 sequences are MNHNS and SASEGT.

This clonotype occurred a few times. The V and J genes are TRBV11-2 and TRBJ1-2, with a tentative D call TRBD1 (6 bases). Germline values: CDR1 SGHAT, CDR2 FQNNGV. Trimming took 1 base from V and 8 from J, leaving 29 bases between them. The CDR3 runs to 19 residues. The CDR3 reads CASSLVGRGHHPQKRGYTF. Written as DNA, the CDR3 is TGTGCCAGCAGCTTAGTGGGTCGGGGACATCACCCCCAAAAGCGGGGCTACACCTTC.

This clonotype was observed a few times. In DNA, the CDR3 is TGTGCCAGCAGCCTGCTAGCGATAGAATACAATGAGCAGTTCTTC. Encoded protein: CASSLLAIEYNEQFF. This chain joins TRBV7-8 and TRBJ2-1; D possibly corresponds to TRBD2 (6 bases). The CDR3 sequence is 15 residues long. The germline V and J ends were trimmed by 5 bases and 4 bases, with 15 bases remaining between them. The germline V gene has CDR1 SGHVS and CDR2 FQNEAQ.

Points on this clonotype: With a much larger clone just one base away, this may be a read error. The V call is TRBV7-9, the J call TRBJ2-7, with no clear D. This CDR3 region has 13 residues. Germline V gene data show CDR1 as SEHNR and CDR2 as FQNEAQ (reference sequence). The CDR3 nucleotides read TGTGCCAGCAGCTTAGACTTTTCCTCCGAGCAGTACTTC. Amino acid sequence: CASSLDFSSEQYF.

The genes are TRBV18 and TRBJ2-1; 12 positions agree with TRBD2. Germline CDR1 reads KGHSH; CDR2 reads LQKENI. The CDR3 has 15 amino acids. V trimming: 6 bases; J trimming: 5 bases; junction bases outside the gene matches: 5. Written as DNA, the CDR3 is TGTGCCAGCTCCCCGGGACTAGCGGGTAACAATGAGCAGTTCTTC. Its translation is CASSPGLAGNNEQFF.

This clonotype has at least ten counts. The CDR3 coding sequence is TGTGCCAGCAGCTTAGGGGTAGTGGGGTCCCATGACATTCAGTACTTC. Translating it yields CASSLGVVGSHDIQYF. The chain is built from TRBV7-2 and TRBJ2-4, with D hard to call. Germline V gene lookup returns CDR1 SGHTA and CDR2 FQGNSA. V was shortened by 1 base and J by 8 bases, with 18 bases between the two germline ends. The CDR3 contains 16 residues.

The rearrangement uses TRBV7-9 and TRBJ2-7; TRBD1 matches at 7 bases. The germline V gene has CDR1 SEHNR and CDR2 FQNEAQ (reference sequence). CDR3 size: 15 residues. The V and J ends lost 6 bases and 4 bases, in that order; junction bases with no gene match: 12. In nucleotides, the CDR3 is TGTGCCAGCAGTTTCGACAGGGCAGGGTCTTACGAGCAGTACTTC. Amino acids: CASSFDRAGSYEQYF. The whole variable domain, filled in from reference TRBV7-9 and TRBJ2-7, reads DTGVSQNPRHKITKRGQNVTFRCDPISEHNRLYWYRQTLGQGPEFLTYFQNEAQLEKSRLLSDRFSAERPKGSFSTLEIQRTEQGDSAMYLCASSFDRAGSYEQYFGPGTRLTVT.

This clonotype was found many times. In DNA form, the CDR3 reads TGTGCCAGCAGTTTATCAGTCTTCCGGGACAGGCTCAAGAACACCGGGGAGCTGTTTTTT. Translation: CASSLSVFRDRLKNTGELFF. The chain joins TRBV28 to TRBJ2-2, with 8 bases that match TRBD1. The CDR3 contains 20 residues. Germline lookup yields CDR1 MDHEN and CDR2 SYDVKM. With 1 base clipped from V and 1 base from J, the junction kept 14 bases outside the gene matches.

This chain uses TRBV15 with TRBJ2-7; 8 positions agree with TRBD2. The V and J ends lost 7 bases and 6 bases, in that order; junction bases with no gene match: 5. CDR3 length: 12 residues. Germline loops: CDR1 LNHNV, CDR2 YYDKDF (reference sequence). The CDR3 reads CATTLRGGEQYF. The CDR3 coding sequence is TGTGCCACCACCCTTCGGGGGGGCGAGCAGTACTTC.

A few counts support this clonotype. J is TRBJ1-1 and V is TRBV10-3; a possible D gene is TRBD1 (5 bases). CDR1 is ENHRY and CDR2 is SYGVKD in the germline V gene. With 8 bases removed from V and 4 bases from J, the gap between germline ends came to 11 bases. The CDR3 covers 12 residues. The CDR3 DNA sequence: TGTGCCATCGTCAATGGGGGCACTGAAGCTTTCTTT. Translation: CAIVNGGTEAFF.

This clonotype has more than one count but fewer than ten. V and J are TRBV18 and TRBJ1-5, with no clear D. V lost 4 bases to trimming and J lost 7 bases, with 8 bases between them. The CDR3 totals 12 residues. Germline lookup yields CDR1 KGHSH and CDR2 LQKENI. The CDR3, as DNA: TGTGCCAGCTCACAAGACATGCAGCCCCAGCATTTT. It is translated as CASSQDMQPQHF.

The gene calls are TRBV5-1 and TRBJ1-1; possibly TRBD1 for D (6 bases). Germline values: CDR1 SGHRS, CDR2 YFSETQ. The CDR3 has 15 residues. The germline V and J ends were trimmed by 2 bases and 1 base, with 12 bases remaining between them. The CDR3 region is CASSLRGGGNTEAFF. The DNA of the CDR3 is TGCGCCAGCAGCTTACGTGGGGGCGGGAACACTGAAGCTTTCTTT.

This clonotype was counted many times. The rearrangement joins TRBV28 to TRBJ2-7, with 11 bases matching TRBD2. Losses at the gene ends were 6 bases for V and 3 bases for J; bases not matched to a gene: 7. Per germline, CDR1 MDHEN and CDR2 SYDVKM. The CDR3 length is 15 residues. The CDR3 region is CASRGTSGSGYEQYF. The CDR3 coding sequence is TGTGCCAGCAGAGGGACTAGCGGAAGCGGCTACGAGCAGTACTTC.

V is TRBV30 and J is TRBJ2-3; D uncertain. The CDR3 is 11 amino acids. Trimming removed 5 bases from V and 4 bases from J, with 7 bases in between. The germline V gene encodes CDR1 GTSNPN and CDR2 SVGIG (reference sequence). CDR3 nucleotide sequence: TGTGCCTGGGGCCGCCCAGATACGCAGTATTTT. As protein: CAWGRPDTQYF. The whole variable domain, remainder taken from reference TRBV30 and TRBJ2-3, is SQTIHQWPATLVQPVGSPLSLECTVEGTSNPNLYWYRQAAGRGLQLLFYSVGIGQISSEVPQNLSASRPQDRQFILSSKKLLLSDSGFYLCAWGRPDTQYFGPGTRLTVL.

This clonotype was found a few times. The V and J genes are TRBV28 and TRBJ2-7; D is uncertain. The V and J ends lost 4 bases and 2 bases respectively, with 12 bases between them. The CDR3 extends over 14 amino acids. Germline-derived CDR1 and CDR2 are MDHEN and SYDVKM. The CDR3 nucleotides read TGTGCCAGCAGTTCTTTCACTGAGACCTACGAGCAGTACTTC. This codes for CASSSFTETYEQYF.

The chain couples TRBV15 to TRBJ2-7; 10 bases match TRBD2. Per the germline V gene, CDR1 is LNHNV and CDR2 is YYDKDF (reference sequence). The length of the CDR3 is 16 residues. Trimming cost V 5 bases and J 6 bases; bases outside gene matches: 13. CDR3 in DNA: TGTGCCACCAGCTCTCAGTTAGCGGGAGGTGGGAGCGAGCAGTACTTC. Translation: CATSSQLAGGGSEQYF.

This chain uses TRBV2 with TRBJ1-6, with D possibly being TRBD1 (6 bases). The CDR3 contains 14 residues. Trimming took off 2 bases at V and 9 bases at J, with 11 bases between the two ends. Germline lookup yields CDR1 SNHLY and CDR2 FYNNEI. CDR3 DNA: TGTGCCAGCAGTGAAAGGGGGTACGGTTCACCCCTCCACTTT. This translates into CASSERGYGSPLHF.

This clonotype was found many times. The J gene is TRBJ1-2, the V gene TRBV5-5; D is uncertain. Germline CDR1 and CDR2: SGHKS and YYEKEE (reference sequence). Trimming pared 1 base from V and 4 bases from J, leaving 11 bases between. The CDR3 totals 14 residues. DNA of the CDR3: TGTGCCAGCAGCTTGCTAGGGCAGGTCTATGGCTACACCTTC. Amino acids: CASSLLGQVYGYTF.

Only a few counts were recorded for this clonotype. The chain recombines TRBV7-2 with TRBJ2-7; D is perhaps TRBD2 (6 bases). Germline assignment: CDR1 SGHTA and CDR2 FQGNSA. This CDR3 is 13 amino acids long. Trimming cost V 6 bases and J 5 bases, with 14 bases left between them. In DNA, the CDR3 is TGTGCCAGCAGGCCTACGGGGACTCACGAGCAGTACTTC. Translated: CASRPTGTHEQYF.

The chain combines TRBV7-2 with TRBJ1-4; the D gene is possibly TRBD1 (6 bases). The ends were cut back, 5 bases at V and 7 bases at J, with 17 bases in the middle. The CDR3 is 15 residues long. Germline loops: CDR1 SGHTA, CDR2 FQGNSA. The CDR3 here is CASSARGGGGEKLFF. The CDR3, as DNA: TGTGCCAGCAGCGCCCGGGGGGGCGGAGGTGAAAAACTGTTTTTT.

This clonotype appeared a few times. The J gene is TRBJ1-1, the V gene TRBV20-1; possible D gene TRBD1, 5 bases. CDR1 and CDR2 from the germline V gene are DFQATT and SNEGSKA (reference sequence). V was cut by 0 bases and J by 2 bases, with 16 bases left in between. The CDR3 loop spans 16 amino acids. The CDR3 protein is CSARDIVRGPNTEAFF. CDR3 nucleotide sequence: TGCAGTGCTAGAGATATAGTAAGGGGACCAAACACTGAAGCTTTCTTT.

This clonotype occurred a few times. This chain links TRBV12-3 or TRBV12-4 with TRBJ1-6, with a possible D match to TRBD1 (5 bases). The CDR3 extends over 11 amino acids. V was trimmed by 3 bases and J by 13 bases, leaving 7 bases between them. In nucleotides, the CDR3 is TGTGCCAGCAGTTTGCAGGGCCCCCTCCACTTT. It is translated as CASSLQGPLHF.

As concerns this clonotype: Likely a read error: the CDR3 ends without its conserved phenylalanine or tryptophan. The V gene is TRBV9, the J gene TRBJ1-6; 8 bases align to TRBD1. The ends lost 1 base at V and 5 bases at J; junction bases unmatched: 2. This CDR3 is 15 amino acids long. Germline V gene data show CDR1 as SGDLS and CDR2 as YYNGEE. CDR3 region: CASSVSGGDNSPLHL. DNA of the CDR3: TGTGCCAGCAGCGTATCAGGGGGCGATAATTCACCCCTCCACCTT.

This clonotype was found many times. The genes are TRBV6-1 and TRBJ2-7, with D unclear. V lost 1 base and J lost 6, with 13 bases in between. Germline CDR1 reads MNHNS; CDR2 reads SASEGT. This CDR3 has 14 residues. The CDR3 DNA reads TGTGCCAGCAGTGAAGGGGCCCCGCCGGGCGAGCAGTACTTC. This encodes CASSEGAPPGEQYF.

This clonotype has a handful of counts. This chain connects TRBV28 to TRBJ2-7; 9 nucleotides align to TRBD2. The length of the CDR3 is 13 residues. Looked up from germline, CDR1 is MDHEN and CDR2 is SYDVKM. The trim removed 7 bases at V and 4 bases at J, leaving 5 bases unmatched. CDR3 in amino acids: CASINSGRYEQYF. The CDR3 nucleotides are TGTGCCAGCATCAATAGCGGGAGATACGAGCAGTACTTC.

There are a few counts of this clonotype. The CDR3 here is CASSLVASGSETQYF. For the CDR3, the DNA is TGCGCCAGCAGCTTGGTGGCTAGCGGGAGTGAGACCCAGTACTTC. The chain couples TRBV5-1 to TRBJ2-5; TRBD2 aligns across 10 bases. This CDR3 region has 15 residues. V lost 0 bases and J lost 5; bases outside the gene matches: 4. The germline V gene has CDR1 SGHRS and CDR2 YFSETQ.

This clonotype was found many times. The chain joins TRBV28 to TRBJ2-7; 13 positions match TRBD2. Germline loops: CDR1 MDHEN, CDR2 SYDVKM. V was clipped by 5 bases and J by 2 bases; unmatched bases: 3. The CDR3 consists of 15 residues. The CDR3 sequence: CASSPGLAGAYEQYF. Written as DNA, the CDR3 is TGTGCCAGCAGTCCCGGACTAGCGGGGGCCTACGAGCAGTACTTC.

This clonotype turned up a few times. The J gene is TRBJ1-4, the V gene TRBV20-1; D is possibly TRBD1 (6 bases). The germline V gene has CDR1 DFQATT and CDR2 SNEGSKA (reference sequence). Between the trimmed V and J ends, which lost 3 bases and 3 bases, there was a span of 14 bases. The CDR3 totals 15 residues. The CDR3 sequence: CSASGSGAANEKLFF. CDR3 DNA: TGCAGTGCTAGTGGATCGGGGGCGGCTAATGAAAAACTGTTTTTT.

This clonotype was seen more than once but under ten times. The chain joins TRBV29-1 to TRBJ1-1, with D possibly being TRBD1 (6 bases). Trimming pared 6 bases from V and 1 base from J, leaving 12 bases between. The CDR3 contains 13 residues. Germline V CDR1 and CDR2: SQVTM, ANQGSEA. The CDR3 spells CSVSRDTNTEAFF. In DNA form, the CDR3 reads TGCAGCGTCTCCCGGGACACGAACACTGAAGCTTTCTTT.

This clonotype came up once. The rearrangement uses TRBV3-2 and TRBJ2-7; the table's D call of TRBD1 was not tested on the DNA. TRBV3-2 is reported as a pseudogene. CDR3 size: 17 residues. This CDR3 is CASSQGGADMCSYEQYF. The DNA for the CDR3 is TGTGCCAGCAGCCAAGGTGGGGCAGACATGTGCTCCTACGAGCAGTACTTC.